A single TCR beta chain is shown here with its context. Clones were read by immunoSEQ multiplex PCR, and TCRdb kept only the in-frame ones, dropping some. The sample has over 85,000 clones; approximately 84% are singletons. The sample comes from a study of identifying expanded T cells in peripheral blood. CDR1 and CDR2 (germline): SEHNR, FQNEAQ (reference sequence). Trimming removed 3 bases from V and 2 bases from J, with 10 bases in between. CDR3 length: 14 amino acids. The receptor comes from a person between 18 and 75 years old in good health. The sequencing input was blood. The chain recombines TRBV7-9 with TRBJ2-5, with D possibly being TRBD1 (5 bases). The CDR3 bases are TGTGCCAGCAGCTTGACAGCTGAACAAGAGACCCAGTACTTC. This gives the protein CASSLTAEQETQYF.